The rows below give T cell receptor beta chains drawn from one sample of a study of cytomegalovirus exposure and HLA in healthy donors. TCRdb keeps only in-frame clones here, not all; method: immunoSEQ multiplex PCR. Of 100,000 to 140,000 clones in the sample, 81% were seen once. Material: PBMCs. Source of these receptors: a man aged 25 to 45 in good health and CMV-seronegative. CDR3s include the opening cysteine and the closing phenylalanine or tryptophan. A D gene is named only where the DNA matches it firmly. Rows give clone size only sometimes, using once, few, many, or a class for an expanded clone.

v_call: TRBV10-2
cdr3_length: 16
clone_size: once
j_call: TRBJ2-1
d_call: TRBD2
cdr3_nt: TGCGCCAGCAGTCCTAATAGCGGGAAACTCTACAATGAGCAGTTCTTC
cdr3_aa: CASSPNSGKLYNEQFF

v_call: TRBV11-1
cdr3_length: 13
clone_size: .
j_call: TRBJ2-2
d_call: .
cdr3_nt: TGTGCCAGCAGCCCGCAGGGGACCGGGGAGCTGTTTTTT
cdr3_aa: CASSPQGTGELFF

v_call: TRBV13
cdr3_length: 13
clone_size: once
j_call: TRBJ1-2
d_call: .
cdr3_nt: TGTGCCACCCACCTGGCCGGGGGCTATGGCTACACCTTC
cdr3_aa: CATHLAGGYGYTF

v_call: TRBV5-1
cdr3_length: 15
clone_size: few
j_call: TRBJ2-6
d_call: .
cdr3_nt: TGCGCCAGCAGGGGGTGGGGCGCTGGGGCCAACGTCCTGACTTTC
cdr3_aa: CASRGWGAGANVLTF

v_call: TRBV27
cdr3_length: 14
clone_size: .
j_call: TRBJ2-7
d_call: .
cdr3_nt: TGTGCCAGCAGTTTTGTGTGGCAGGGGTACGAGCAGTACTTC
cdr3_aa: CASSFVWQGYEQYF

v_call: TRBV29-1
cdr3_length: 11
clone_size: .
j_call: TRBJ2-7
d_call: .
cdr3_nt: TGCAGCGTCACTGTGGGGGGCGAGCAGTACTTC
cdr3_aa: CSVTVGGEQYF

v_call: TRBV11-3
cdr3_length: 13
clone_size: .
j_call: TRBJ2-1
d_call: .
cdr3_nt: TGTGCCAGCAGCTTAGGACTAAACAATGAGCAGTTCTTC
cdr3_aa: CASSLGLNNEQFF

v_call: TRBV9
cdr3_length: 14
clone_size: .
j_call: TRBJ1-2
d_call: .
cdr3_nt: TGTGCCAGCAGCGCCCAGTCGGGGTGGGATGGCTACACCTTC
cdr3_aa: CASSAQSGWDGYTF

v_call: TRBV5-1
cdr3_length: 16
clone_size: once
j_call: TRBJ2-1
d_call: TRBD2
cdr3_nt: TGCGCCAGCAGCTTGGGAAGCGGGAGGGATAACAATGAGCAGTTCTTC
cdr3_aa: CASSLGSGRDNNEQFF

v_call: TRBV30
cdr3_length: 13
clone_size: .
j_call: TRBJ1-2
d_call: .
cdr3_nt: TGTGCCTGGAGTGTCGGCTCACCAGGGGGCTACACCTTC
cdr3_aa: CAWSVGSPGGYTF

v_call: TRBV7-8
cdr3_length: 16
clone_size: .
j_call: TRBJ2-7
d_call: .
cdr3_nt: TGTGCCAGCAGCTTAGCCCAACAGACTAGAGTCTACGAGCAGTACTTC
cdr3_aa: CASSLAQQTRVYEQYF

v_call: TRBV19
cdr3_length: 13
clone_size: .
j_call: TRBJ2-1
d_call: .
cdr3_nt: TGTGCCAGTAGTAACACAATATCTAATGAGCAGTTCTTC
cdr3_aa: CASSNTISNEQFF

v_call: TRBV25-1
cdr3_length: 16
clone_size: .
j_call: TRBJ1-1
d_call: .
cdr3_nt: TGTGCCAGCAGTGAATATGGACACCCTCCGAACACTGAAGCTTTCTTT
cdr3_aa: CASSEYGHPPNTEAFF

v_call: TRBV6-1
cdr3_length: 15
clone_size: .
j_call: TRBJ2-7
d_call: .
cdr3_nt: TGTGCCAGCAGTGTGGAGGCTTATGACTCCTACGAGCAGTACTTC
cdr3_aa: CASSVEAYDSYEQYF

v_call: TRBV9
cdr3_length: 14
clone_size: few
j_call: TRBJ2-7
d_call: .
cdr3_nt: TGTGCCAGCAGCGTACTTCCAGACACCTACGAGCAGTACTTC
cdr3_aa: CASSVLPDTYEQYF

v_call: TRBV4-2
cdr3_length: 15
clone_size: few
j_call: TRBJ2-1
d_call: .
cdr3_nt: TGTGCCAGCAGCCAAGACCCTAGCGTCGGGAATGAGCAGTTCTTC
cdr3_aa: CASSQDPSVGNEQFF

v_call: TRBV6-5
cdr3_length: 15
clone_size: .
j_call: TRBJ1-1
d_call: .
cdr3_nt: TGTGCCAGCAGTTCGGGGGGGGCATTGATCACTGAAGCTTTCTTT
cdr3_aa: CASSSGGALITEAFF

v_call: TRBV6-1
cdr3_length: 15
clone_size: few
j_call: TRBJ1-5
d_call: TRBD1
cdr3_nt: TGTGCCAGCAGTGAAGCGGGGACAGACGGTCAGCCCCAGCATTTT
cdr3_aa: CASSEAGTDGQPQHF

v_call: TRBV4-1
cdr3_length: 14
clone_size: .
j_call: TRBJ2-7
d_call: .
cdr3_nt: TGCGCCAGCAGCCAATCGGGAGCGGAATACGAGCAGTACTTC
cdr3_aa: CASSQSGAEYEQYF

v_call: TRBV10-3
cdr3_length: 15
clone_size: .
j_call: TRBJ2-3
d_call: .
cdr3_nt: TGTGCCATCAGTGAGTCGGAGGGGAGCACAGATACGCAGTATTTT
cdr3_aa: CAISESEGSTDTQYF

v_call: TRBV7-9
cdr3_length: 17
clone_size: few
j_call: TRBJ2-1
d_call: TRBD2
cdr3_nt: TGTGCCAGCAGCCCGCCCCCCGCGGGGGGTTTGGGGAATGAGCAGTTCTTC
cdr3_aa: CASSPPPAGGLGNEQFF

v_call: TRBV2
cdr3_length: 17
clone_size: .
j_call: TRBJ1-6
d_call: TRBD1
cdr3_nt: TGTGCCAGCGGCCTTACAGGGGGCGACTCCTATAATTCACCCCTCCACTTT
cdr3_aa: CASGLTGGDSYNSPLHF

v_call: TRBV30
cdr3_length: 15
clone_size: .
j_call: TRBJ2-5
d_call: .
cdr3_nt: TGTGCCTGGAGTGTATTTCCCCCGGGAGCTTGGGCCCAGTACTTC
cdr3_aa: CAWSVFPPGAWAQYF

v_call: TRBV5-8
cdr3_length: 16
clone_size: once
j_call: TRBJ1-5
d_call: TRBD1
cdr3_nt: TGTGCCAGCAGCTGGGGACAGGGGGCTTTGAGTCAGCCCCAGCATTTT
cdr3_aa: CASSWGQGALSQPQHF

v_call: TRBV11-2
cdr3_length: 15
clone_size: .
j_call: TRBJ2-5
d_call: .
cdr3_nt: TGTGCCAGCAGCGACCTAGGGGGTAACCAAGAGACCCAGTACTTC
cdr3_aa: CASSDLGGNQETQYF

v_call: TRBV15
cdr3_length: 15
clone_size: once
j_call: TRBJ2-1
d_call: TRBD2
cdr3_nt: TGTGCCACCAGCAGAGCAGGGCGGGAGACCGATGAGCAGTTCTTC
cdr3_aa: CATSRAGRETDEQFF

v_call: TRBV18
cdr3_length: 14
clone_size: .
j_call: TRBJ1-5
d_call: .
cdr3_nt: TGTGCCAGCTCACCAAGCGGGGTGAATCAGCCCCAGCATTTT
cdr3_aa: CASSPSGVNQPQHF

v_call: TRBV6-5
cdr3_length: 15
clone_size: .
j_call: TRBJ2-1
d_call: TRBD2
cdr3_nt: TGTGCCAGCAGTCAGCTAGCGGGAGGCTTCAATGAGCAGTTCTTC
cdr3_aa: CASSQLAGGFNEQFF

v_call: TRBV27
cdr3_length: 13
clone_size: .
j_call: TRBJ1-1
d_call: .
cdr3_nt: TGTGCCAGCAGTTTGACAGTAAGCACTGAAGCTTTCTTT
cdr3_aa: CASSLTVSTEAFF

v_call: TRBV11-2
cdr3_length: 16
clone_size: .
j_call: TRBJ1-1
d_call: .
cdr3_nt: TGTGCCAGCAGCCCGGGGGGGGGCAGGGCTGGGGCTGAAGCTTTCTTT
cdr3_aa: CASSPGGGRAGAEAFF

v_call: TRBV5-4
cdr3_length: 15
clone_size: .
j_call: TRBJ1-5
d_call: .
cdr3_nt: TGTGCCAGCAGCTTTGGGACTTCTAACAATCAGCCCCAGCATTTT
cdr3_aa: CASSFGTSNNQPQHF

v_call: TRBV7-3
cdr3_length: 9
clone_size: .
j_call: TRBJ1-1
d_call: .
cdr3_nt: TGTGCCCCTCAGAGGAAAGCTTTCTTT
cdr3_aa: CAPQRKAFF

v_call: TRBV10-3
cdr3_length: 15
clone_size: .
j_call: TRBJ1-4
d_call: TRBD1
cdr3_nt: TGTGCCATCAGTAAACAGGGGCCCCCTGGGGAAAAACTGTTTTTT
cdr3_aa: CAISKQGPPGEKLFF

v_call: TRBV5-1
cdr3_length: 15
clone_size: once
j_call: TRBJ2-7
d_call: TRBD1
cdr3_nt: TGCGCCAGCAGCTTTCCGGGACAGGGGCTTTGGGAGCAGTACTTC
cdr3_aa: CASSFPGQGLWEQYF

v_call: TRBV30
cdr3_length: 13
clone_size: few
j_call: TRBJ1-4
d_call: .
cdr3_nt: TGTGCCTGGACACCTCCCCTCCAGGAAAAACTGTTTTTT
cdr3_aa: CAWTPPLQEKLFF

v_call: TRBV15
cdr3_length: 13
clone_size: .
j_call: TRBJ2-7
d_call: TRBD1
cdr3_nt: TGTGCCACCAGCGGGACAGATGCCTACGAGCAGTACTTC
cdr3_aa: CATSGTDAYEQYF

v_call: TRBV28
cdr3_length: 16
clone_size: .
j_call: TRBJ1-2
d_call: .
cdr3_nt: TGTGCCAGCTCCCAGCACGCGGGCGGAAGCAACTATGGCTACACCTTC
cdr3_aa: CASSQHAGGSNYGYTF

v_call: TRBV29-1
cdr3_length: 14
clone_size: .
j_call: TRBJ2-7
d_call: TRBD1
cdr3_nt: TGCAGCGTTCAGGACAGGGGGAAAACCTACGAGCAGTACTTC
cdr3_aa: CSVQDRGKTYEQYF

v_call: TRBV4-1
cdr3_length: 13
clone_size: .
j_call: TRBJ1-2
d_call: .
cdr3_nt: TGCGCCAGCAGCCCACAGAAAGGCTATGGCTACACCTTC
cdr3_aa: CASSPQKGYGYTF

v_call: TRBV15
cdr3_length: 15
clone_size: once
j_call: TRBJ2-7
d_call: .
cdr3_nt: TGTGCCACCAGCGGGATGGGATTGACTAGCTACGAGCAGTACTTC
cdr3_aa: CATSGMGLTSYEQYF

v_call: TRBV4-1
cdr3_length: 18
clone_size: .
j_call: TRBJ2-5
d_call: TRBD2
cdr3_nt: TGCGCCAGCAGCCCGAGGACTAGCGGGGGGGCCCTGGAAGAGACCCAGTACTTC
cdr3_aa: CASSPRTSGGALEETQYF

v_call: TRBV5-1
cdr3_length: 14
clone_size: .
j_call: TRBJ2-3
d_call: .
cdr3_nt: TGCGCCAGCAGCTGGGGGCGCGGCACAGATACGCAGTATTTT
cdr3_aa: CASSWGRGTDTQYF

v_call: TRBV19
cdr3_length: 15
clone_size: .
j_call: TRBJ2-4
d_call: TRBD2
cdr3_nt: TGTGCCAGTAGTATGGGGGGGACTAGCCGTAACATTCAGTACTTC
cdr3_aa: CASSMGGTSRNIQYF

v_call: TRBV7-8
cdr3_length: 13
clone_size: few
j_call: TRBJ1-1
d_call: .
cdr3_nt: TGTGCCACCTCACTTCTCATGAACACTGAAGCTTTCTTT
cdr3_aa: CATSLLMNTEAFF

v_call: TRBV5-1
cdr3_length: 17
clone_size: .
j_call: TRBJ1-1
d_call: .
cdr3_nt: TGCGCCAGCAGCTTGGTTGTCGGCGGAATAATGAACACTGAAGCTTTCTTT
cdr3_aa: CASSLVVGGIMNTEAFF

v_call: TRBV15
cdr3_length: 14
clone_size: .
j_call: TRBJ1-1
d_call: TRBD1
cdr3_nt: TGTGCCACCAGTCCACAGGGGGTTGGGGCTGAAGCTTTCTTT
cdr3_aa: CATSPQGVGAEAFF

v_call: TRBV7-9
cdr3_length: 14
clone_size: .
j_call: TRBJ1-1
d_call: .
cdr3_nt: TGTGCCAGCAGCCGCACAGCTATGAACACTGAAGCTTTCTTT
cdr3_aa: CASSRTAMNTEAFF

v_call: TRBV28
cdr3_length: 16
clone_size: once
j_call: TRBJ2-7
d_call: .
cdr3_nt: TGTGCCAGCAGTCCGCAGGGGACCCTACCATCCTACGAGCAGTACTTC
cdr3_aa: CASSPQGTLPSYEQYF

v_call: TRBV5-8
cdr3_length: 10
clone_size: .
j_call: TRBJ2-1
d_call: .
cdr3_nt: TGTGCCAGCAGTCTCAATGAGCAGTTCTTC
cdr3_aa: CASSLNEQFF

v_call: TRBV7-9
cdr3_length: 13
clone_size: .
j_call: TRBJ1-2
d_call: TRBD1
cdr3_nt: TGTGCCAGCAGCCTGGACAGGGTGGAGGGCTACACCTTC
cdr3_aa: CASSLDRVEGYTF

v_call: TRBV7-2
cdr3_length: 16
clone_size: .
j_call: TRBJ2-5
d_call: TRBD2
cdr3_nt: TGTGCCAGCAGCGCTGGGGGACTAGCGGGGTCCAAGACCCAGTACTTC
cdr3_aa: CASSAGGLAGSKTQYF

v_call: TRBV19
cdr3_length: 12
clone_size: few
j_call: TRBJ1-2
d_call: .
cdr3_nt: TGTGCCAGTAGTATATCGGGCTATGGCTACACCTTC
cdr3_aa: CASSISGYGYTF

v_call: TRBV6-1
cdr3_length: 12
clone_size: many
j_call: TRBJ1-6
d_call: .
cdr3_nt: TGTGCCGGAGGCTCCTATAATTCACCCCTCCACTTT
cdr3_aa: CAGGSYNSPLHF

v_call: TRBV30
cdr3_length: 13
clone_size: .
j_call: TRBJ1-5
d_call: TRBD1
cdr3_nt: TGTGCCTGGGCCTTAGGGGGCGGGCAGCCCCAGCATTTT
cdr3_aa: CAWALGGGQPQHF